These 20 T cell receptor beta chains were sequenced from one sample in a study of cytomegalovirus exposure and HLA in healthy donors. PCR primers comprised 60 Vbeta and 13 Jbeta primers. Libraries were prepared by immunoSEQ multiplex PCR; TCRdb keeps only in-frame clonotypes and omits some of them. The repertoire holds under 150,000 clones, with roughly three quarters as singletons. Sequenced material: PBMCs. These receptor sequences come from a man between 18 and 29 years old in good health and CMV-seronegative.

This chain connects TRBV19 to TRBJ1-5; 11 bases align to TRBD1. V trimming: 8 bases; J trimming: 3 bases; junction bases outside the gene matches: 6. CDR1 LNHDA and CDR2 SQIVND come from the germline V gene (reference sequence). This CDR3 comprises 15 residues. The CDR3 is CASEGDRGANQPQHF. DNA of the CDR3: TGTGCCAGTGAGGGGGACAGGGGGGCCAATCAGCCCCAGCATTTT.

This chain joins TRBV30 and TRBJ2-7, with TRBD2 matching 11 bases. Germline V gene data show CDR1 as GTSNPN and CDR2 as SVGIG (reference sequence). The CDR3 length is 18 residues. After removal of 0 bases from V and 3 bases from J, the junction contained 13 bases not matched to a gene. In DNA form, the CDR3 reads TGTGCCTGGAGTGTACTACGCGGGACTAGCGGTTACCGCTACGAGCAGTACTTC. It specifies CAWSVLRGTSGYRYEQYF.

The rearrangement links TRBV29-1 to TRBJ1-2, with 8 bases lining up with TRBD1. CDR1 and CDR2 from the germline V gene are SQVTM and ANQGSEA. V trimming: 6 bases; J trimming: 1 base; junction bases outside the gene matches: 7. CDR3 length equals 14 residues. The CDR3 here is CSVDRDRINYGYTF. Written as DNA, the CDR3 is TGCAGCGTAGACCGGGACAGGATTAACTATGGCTACACCTTC.

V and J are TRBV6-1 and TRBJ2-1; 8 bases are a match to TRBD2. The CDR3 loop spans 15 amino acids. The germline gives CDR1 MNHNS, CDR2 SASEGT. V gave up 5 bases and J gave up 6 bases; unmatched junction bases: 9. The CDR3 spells CASSKTSAQGNEQFF. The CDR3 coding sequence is TGTGCCAGCAGTAAGACTAGCGCCCAGGGCAATGAGCAGTTCTTC.

CDR3 residues: CASSSPRVGPSGRAPDNEQFF. The CDR3 DNA reads as TGTGCCAGCAGCTCACCTAGGGTAGGGCCTAGCGGGAGGGCCCCGGACAATGAGCAGTTCTTC. The chain couples TRBV7-4 to TRBJ2-1; 12 bases are shared with TRBD2. The CDR3 consists of 21 residues. Germline-derived CDR1 and CDR2 are SGHVT and SQSDAQ. V lost 4 bases, J lost 5 bases, and 21 bases stayed unmatched.

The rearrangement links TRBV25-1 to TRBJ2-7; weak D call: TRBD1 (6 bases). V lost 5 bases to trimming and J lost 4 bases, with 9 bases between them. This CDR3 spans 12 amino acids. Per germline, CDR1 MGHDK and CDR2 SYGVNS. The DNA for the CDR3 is TGTGCCAGCAGTTTGCAGGGGTACGAGCAGTACTTC. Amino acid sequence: CASSLQGYEQYF.

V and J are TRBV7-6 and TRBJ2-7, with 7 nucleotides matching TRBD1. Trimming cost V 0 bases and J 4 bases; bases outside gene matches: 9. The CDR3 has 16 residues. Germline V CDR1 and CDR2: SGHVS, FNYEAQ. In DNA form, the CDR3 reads TGTGCCAGCAGCTTAGCGCAAAGGACAGGTGGATACGAGCAGTACTTC. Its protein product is CASSLAQRTGGYEQYF.

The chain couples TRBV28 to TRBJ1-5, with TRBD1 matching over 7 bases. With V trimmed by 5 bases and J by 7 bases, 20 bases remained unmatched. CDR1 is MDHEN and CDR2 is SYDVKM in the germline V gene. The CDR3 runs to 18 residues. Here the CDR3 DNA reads TGTGCCAGCAGTCCCCTAACCACCAGACAGGGAAGAAGACAGCCCCAGCATTTT. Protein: CASSPLTTRQGRRQPQHF.

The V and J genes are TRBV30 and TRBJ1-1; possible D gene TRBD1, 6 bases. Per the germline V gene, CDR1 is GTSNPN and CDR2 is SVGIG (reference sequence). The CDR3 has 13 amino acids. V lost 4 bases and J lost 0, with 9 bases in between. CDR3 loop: CAWKGTLNTEAFF. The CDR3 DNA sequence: TGTGCCTGGAAGGGGACACTGAACACTGAAGCTTTCTTT.

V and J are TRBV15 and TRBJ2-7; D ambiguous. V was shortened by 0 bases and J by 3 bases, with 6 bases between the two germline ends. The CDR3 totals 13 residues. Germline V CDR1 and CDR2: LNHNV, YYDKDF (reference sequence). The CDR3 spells CATSRETFYEQYF. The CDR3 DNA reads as TGTGCCACCAGCAGAGAGACTTTCTACGAGCAGTACTTC.

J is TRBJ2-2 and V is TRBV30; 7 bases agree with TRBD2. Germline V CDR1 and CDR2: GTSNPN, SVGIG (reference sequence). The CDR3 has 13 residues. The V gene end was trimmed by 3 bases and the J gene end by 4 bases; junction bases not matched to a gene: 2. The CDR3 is CAWRASGTGELFF. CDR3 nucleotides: TGTGCCTGGAGGGCTAGCGGCACCGGGGAGCTGTTTTTT.

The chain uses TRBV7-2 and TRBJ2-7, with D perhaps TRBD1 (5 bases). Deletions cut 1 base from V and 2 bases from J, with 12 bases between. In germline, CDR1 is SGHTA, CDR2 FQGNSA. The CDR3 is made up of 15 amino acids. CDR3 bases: TGTGCCAGCAGCTTAGGGTGGGGCGGAACCTACGAGCAGTACTTC. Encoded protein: CASSLGWGGTYEQYF.

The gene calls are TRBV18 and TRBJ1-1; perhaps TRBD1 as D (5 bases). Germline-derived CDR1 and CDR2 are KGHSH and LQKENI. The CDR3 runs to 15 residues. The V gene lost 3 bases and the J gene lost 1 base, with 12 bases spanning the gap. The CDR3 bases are TGTGCCAGCTCACCCAAACAGGTACGGAACACTGAAGCTTTCTTT. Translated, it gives CASSPKQVRNTEAFF.

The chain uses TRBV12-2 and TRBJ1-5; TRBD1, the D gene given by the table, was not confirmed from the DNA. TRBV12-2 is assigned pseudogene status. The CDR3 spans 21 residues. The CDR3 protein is CASRPRGGVLRTRYSNQPQHF. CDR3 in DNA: TGTGCAAGTCGCCCCAGGGGTGGGGTCTTAAGGACCCGATATAGCAATCAGCCCCAGCATTTT.

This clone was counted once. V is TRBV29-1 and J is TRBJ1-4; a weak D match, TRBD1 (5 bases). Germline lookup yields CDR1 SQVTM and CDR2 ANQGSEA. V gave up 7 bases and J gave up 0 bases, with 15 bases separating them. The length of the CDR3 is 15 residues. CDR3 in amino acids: CSARRGVATNEKLFF. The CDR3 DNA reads TGCAGCGCCCGGAGGGGCGTTGCAACTAATGAAAAACTGTTTTTT.

CDR3 bases: TGCAGTGCTAGGCTCAGCTATGGCTACACCTTC. Its translation is CSARLSYGYTF. This chain links TRBV20-1 with TRBJ1-2; D gene ambiguous. V gave up 3 bases and J gave up 4 bases, with 6 bases separating them. Germline V gene data show CDR1 as DFQATT and CDR2 as SNEGSKA (reference sequence). This CDR3 is built from 11 residues.

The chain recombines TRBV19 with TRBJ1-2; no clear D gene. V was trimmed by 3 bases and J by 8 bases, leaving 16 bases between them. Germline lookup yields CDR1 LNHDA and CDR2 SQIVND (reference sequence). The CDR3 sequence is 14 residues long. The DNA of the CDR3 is TGTGCCAGTAGTATTTGGAGGACGCCAGGAGGCTACACCTTC. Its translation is CASSIWRTPGGYTF.

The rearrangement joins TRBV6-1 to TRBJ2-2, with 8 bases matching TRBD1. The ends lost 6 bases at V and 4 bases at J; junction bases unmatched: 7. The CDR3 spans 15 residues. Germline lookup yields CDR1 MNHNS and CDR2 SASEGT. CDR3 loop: CASSQDRGSTGELFF. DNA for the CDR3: TGTGCCAGCAGCCAAGACAGGGGTAGCACCGGGGAGCTGTTTTTT.

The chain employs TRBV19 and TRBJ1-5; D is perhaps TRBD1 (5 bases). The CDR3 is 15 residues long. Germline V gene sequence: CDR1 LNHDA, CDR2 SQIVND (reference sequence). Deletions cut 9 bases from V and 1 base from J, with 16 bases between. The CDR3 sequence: CASLSVGGSNQPQHF. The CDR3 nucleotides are TGTGCCAGCCTAAGCGTTGGGGGGAGCAATCAGCCCCAGCATTTT. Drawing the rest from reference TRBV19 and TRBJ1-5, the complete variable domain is DGGITQSPKYLFRKEGQNVTLSCEQNLNHDAMYWYRQDPGQGLRLIYYSQIVNDFQKGDIAEGYSVSREKKESFPLTVTSAQKNPTAFYLCASLSVGGSNQPQHFGDGTRLSIL.

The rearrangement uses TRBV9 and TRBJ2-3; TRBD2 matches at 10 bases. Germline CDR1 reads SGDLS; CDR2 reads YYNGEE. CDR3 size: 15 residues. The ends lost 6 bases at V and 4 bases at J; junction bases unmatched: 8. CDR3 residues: CASTLSGRAPDTQYF. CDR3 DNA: TGTGCCAGCACCCTGAGCGGGAGGGCACCAGATACGCAGTATTTT.